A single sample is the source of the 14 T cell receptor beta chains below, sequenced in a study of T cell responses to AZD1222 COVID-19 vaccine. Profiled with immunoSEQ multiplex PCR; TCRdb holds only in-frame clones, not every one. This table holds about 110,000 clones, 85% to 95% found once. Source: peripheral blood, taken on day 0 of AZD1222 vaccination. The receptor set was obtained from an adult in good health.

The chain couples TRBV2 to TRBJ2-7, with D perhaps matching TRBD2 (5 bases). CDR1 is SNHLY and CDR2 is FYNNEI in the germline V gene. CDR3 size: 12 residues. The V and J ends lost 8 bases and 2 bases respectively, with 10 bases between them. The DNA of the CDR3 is TGTGCCAGCGCCAGCGGCGCCTACGAGCAGTACTTC. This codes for CASASGAYEQYF.

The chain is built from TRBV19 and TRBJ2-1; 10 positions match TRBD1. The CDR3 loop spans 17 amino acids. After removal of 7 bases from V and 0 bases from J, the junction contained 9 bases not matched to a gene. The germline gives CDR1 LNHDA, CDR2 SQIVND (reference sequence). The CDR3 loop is CASIPQTGGFSYNEQFF. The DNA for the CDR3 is TGTGCCAGTATCCCACAGACAGGGGGCTTCTCCTACAATGAGCAGTTCTTC.

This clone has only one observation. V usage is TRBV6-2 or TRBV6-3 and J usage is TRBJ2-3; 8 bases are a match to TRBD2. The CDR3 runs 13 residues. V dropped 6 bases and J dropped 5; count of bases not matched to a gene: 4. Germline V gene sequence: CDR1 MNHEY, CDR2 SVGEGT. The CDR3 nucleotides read TGTGCCAGCAGCCCCGGGGGGGAAGATACGCAGTATTTT. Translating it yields CASSPGGEDTQYF.

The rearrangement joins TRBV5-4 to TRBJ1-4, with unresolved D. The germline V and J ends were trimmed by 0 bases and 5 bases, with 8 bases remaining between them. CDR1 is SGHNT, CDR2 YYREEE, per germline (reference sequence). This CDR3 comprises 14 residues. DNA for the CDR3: TGTGCCAGCAGCTTGGATTTTAACAATGAAAAACTGTTTTTT. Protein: CASSLDFNNEKLFF.

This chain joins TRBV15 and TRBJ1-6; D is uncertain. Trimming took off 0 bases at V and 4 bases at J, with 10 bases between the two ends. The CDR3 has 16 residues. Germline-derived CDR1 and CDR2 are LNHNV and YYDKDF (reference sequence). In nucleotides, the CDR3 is TGTGCCACCAGCAGAGATCTAAGGATTTATAATTCACCCCTCCACTTT. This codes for CATSRDLRIYNSPLHF.

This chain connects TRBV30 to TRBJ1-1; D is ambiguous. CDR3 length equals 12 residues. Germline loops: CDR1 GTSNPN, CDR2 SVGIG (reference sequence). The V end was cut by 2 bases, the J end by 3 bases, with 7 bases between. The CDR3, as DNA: TGTGCCTGGAGTCAGTCCGACACTGAAGCTTTCTTT. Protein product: CAWSQSDTEAFF.

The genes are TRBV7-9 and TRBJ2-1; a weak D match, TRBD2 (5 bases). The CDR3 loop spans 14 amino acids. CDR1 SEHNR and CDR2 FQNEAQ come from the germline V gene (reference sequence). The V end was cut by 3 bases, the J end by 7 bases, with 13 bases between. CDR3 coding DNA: TGTGCCAGCAGCTTGGGCGGGCAAAGGAATGAGCAGTTCTTC. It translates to CASSLGGQRNEQFF.

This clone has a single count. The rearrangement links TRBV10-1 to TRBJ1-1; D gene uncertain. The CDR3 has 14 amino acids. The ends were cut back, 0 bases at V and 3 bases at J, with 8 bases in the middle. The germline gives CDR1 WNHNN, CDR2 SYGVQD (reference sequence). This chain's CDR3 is CASSESIGDTEAFF. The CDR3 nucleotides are TGCGCCAGCAGTGAGTCTATTGGGGACACTGAAGCTTTCTTT.

The CDR3 is CASSPRGTGTIKKNIQYF. Here the CDR3 DNA reads TGTGCCAGCAGTCCTAGAGGGACCGGGACAATCAAAAAAAACATTCAGTACTTC. The chain recombines TRBV28 with TRBJ2-4; the D gene is possibly TRBD1 (6 bases). Germline CDR1 and CDR2: MDHEN and SYDVKM. The CDR3 has 18 residues. Trimming took 5 bases from V and 4 from J, leaving 24 bases between them.

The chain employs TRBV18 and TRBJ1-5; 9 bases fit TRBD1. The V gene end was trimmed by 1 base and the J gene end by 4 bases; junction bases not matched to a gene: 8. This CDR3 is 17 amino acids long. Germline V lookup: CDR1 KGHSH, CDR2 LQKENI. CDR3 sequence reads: CASSPLWKGTGNQPQHF. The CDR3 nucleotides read TGTGCCAGCTCACCACTTTGGAAAGGGACAGGGAATCAGCCCCAGCATTTT. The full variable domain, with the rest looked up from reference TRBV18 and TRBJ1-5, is NAGVMQNPRHLVRRRGQEARLRCSPMKGHSHVYWYRQLPEEGLKFMVYLQKENIIDESGMPKERFSAEFPKEGPSILRIQQVVRGDSAAYFCASSPLWKGTGNQPQHFGDGTRLSIL.

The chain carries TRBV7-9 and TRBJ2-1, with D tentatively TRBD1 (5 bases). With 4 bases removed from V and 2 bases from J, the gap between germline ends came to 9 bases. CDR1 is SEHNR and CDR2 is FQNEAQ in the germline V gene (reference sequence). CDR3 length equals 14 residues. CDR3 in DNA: TGTGCCAGCAGCTACCGACAGACCTACAATGAGCAGTTCTTC. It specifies CASSYRQTYNEQFF.

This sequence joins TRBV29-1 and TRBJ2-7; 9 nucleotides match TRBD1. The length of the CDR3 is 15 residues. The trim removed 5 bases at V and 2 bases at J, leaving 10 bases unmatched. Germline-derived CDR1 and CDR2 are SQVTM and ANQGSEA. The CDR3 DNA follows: TGCAGCGTTAATGGACAGGGGCGTTCCCCCTACGAGCAGTACTTC. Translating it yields CSVNGQGRSPYEQYF.

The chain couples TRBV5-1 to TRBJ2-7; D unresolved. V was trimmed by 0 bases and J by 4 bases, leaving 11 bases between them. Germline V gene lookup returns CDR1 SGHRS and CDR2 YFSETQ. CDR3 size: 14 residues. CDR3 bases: TGCGCCAGCAGCTTGGCCATAAACTCTTACGAGCAGTACTTC. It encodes CASSLAINSYEQYF.

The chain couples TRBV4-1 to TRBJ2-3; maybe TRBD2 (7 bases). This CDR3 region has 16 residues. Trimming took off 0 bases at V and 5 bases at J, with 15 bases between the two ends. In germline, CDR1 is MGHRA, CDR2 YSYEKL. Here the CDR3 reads CASSQEWAGAKDTQYF. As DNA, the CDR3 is TGCGCCAGCAGCCAAGAATGGGCGGGGGCCAAAGATACGCAGTATTTT.